Listed below are T cell receptor beta chains from one sample, sequenced in a study of T cell responses to AZD1222 COVID-19 vaccine. Repertoires were generated with immunoSEQ multiplex PCR, while TCRdb's copy carries only in-frame clones and drops some. The sample has some 200,000 clones; about nine tenths are singletons. Sequences were derived from peripheral blood, sampled on day 0 of AZD1222 vaccination. These receptors all come from an adult in good health. Both conserved end residues are part of each CDR3. The D gene is left open where the match is weak. Clone size is stated in some rows and not others, as once, few, many or a class when expanded.

D gene	V gene	J gene	clone size	CDR3 protein	CDR3 DNA
NA	TRBV27	TRBJ2-7	NA	CASSQRGGTVSSYEQYF	TGTGCCAGCAGTCAAAGGGGGGGGACCGTAAGCTCCTACGAGCAGTACTTC
NA	TRBV12-3/TRBV12-4	TRBJ2-2	NA	CASVTNTGELFF	TGTGCCAGCGTAACGAACACCGGGGAGCTGTTTTTT
NA	TRBV9	TRBJ1-3	NA	CASSVGARSSGNTIYF	TGTGCCAGCAGCGTAGGTGCACGGAGCTCTGGAAACACCATATATTTT
NA	TRBV10-3	TRBJ1-1	NA	CAISDLQGSEAFF	TGTGCCATCAGTGATCTGCAGGGTTCTGAAGCTTTCTTT
NA	TRBV3-1/TRBV3-2	TRBJ1-2	NA	CASSRISGGYTF	TGTGCCAGCAGCCGAATAAGTGGGGGCTACACCTTC
TRBD1	TRBV6-5	TRBJ1-1	once	CASSYGQGARGTEAFF	TGTGCCAGCAGTTACGGTCAGGGGGCGCGAGGAACTGAAGCTTTCTTT
TRBD1	TRBV27	TRBJ2-5	NA	CASAGDRGQETQYF	TGTGCCAGCGCCGGGGACAGGGGGCAAGAGACCCAGTACTTC
TRBD1	TRBV28	TRBJ1-5	NA	CASSPQGVNQPQHF	TGTGCCAGCAGTCCTCAGGGGGTCAATCAGCCCCAGCATTTT
TRBD1	TRBV3-1/TRBV3-2	TRBJ2-7	NA	CASSRAGQDYEQYF	TGTGCCAGCAGCCGCGCGGGACAGGACTACGAGCAGTACTTC
NA	TRBV19	TRBJ2-7	NA	CASSPWTARREQYF	TGTGCCAGTAGTCCCTGGACAGCACGGCGCGAGCAGTACTTC
NA	TRBV7-8	TRBJ2-7	NA	CASSLALIGGWSYEQYF	TGTGCCAGCAGCTTAGCGTTGATTGGGGGGTGGTCCTACGAGCAGTACTTC
TRBD2	TRBV18	TRBJ2-2	NA	CASSPGGRTYTGELFF	TGTGCCAGCTCACCCGGCGGGAGGACCTACACCGGGGAGCTGTTTTTT
NA	TRBV5-6	TRBJ1-2	NA	CASTERAGRRDGYTF	TGTGCCAGCACCGAGAGGGCAGGGCGAAGGGATGGCTACACCTTC
TRBD2	TRBV28	TRBJ2-5	NA	CASSLPSGIGETQYF	TGTGCCAGCAGTTTGCCTAGCGGGATCGGAGAGACCCAGTACTTC
NA	TRBV6-1	TRBJ2-3	NA	CASSEAGGSVIDTQYF	TGTGCCAGCAGTGAAGCTGGGGGGTCGGTCATAGATACGCAGTATTTT
TRBD1	TRBV2	TRBJ2-7	NA	CASRNRGHPSYEQYF	TGTGCCAGCAGGAACAGGGGGCACCCATCCTACGAGCAGTACTTC